The T cell receptor (beta chain) described here comes from a study of CD8 T cells in Susac syndrome. Broader study findings: The study's TCR sequencing and HLA analysis covered a relatively small number of individuals, and the study acknowledged this.

cDNA came from around 0.54 to 1 ug RNA primed by random hexamers. The CDR3 of TCR beta was amplified by immunoSEQ multiplex PCR across 54 Vbeta and 13 Jbeta. TCRdb reprocessed the immunoSEQ multiplex PCR reads with MiXCR, giving one entry per CDR3 protein. The sample gives 45,000 to 55,000 distinct CDR3 sequences, under 95% of which show up once; about 0.54% is in the top ten. CDR3 length: 14 residues. Losses at the gene ends were 6 bases for V and 6 bases for J; bases not matched to a gene: 9. Per germline, CDR1 DFQATT and CDR2 SNEGSKA (reference sequence). This clonotype was seen just once. Its antigen is currently unknown. The authors carried out high-throughput sequencing of TCR beta. They applied it to CD8+ and CD4+ T cells obtained from blood. Healthy donors were controls matched for age and sex.

The sequence came from a human donor in good health. Specimen: CD8+ T cells from PBMCs. This chain uses TRBV20-1 with TRBJ2-7; 12 nucleotides match TRBD1. The CDR3 here is CSAPEGQGALEQYF. CDR3 DNA: TGCAGTGCCCCCGAGGGACAGGGGGCCCTCGAGCAGTACTTC.